These 14 T cell receptor beta chains came from one sample sequenced in a study of identical twins. TCRdb reprocessed the 5' RACE reads via MiXCR and lists one record per CDR3 protein. The table lists 1.5 million to 2 million distinct CDR3 sequences, less than 40% of them singletons, with under 0.35% in the top ten. Material: cord blood. These receptors were collected from a newborn girl in good health.

The rearrangement links TRBV28 to TRBJ2-7; D gene uncertain. CDR3 size: 11 residues. From germline, CDR1 is MDHEN and CDR2 SYDVKM. The ends were cut back, 9 bases at V and 2 bases at J, with 8 bases in the middle. CDR3 sequence (DNA): TGTGCCAGTGCCGCTACCTACGAGCAGTACTTC. This encodes CASAATYEQYF.

This chain uses TRBV20-1 with TRBJ2-1, with 9 bases matching TRBD1. The CDR3 contains 19 residues. V trimming: 2 bases; J trimming: 3 bases; junction bases outside the gene matches: 17. Per germline, CDR1 DFQATT and CDR2 SNEGSKA (reference sequence). The CDR3 DNA reads TGCAGTGCTAGACCGATGTTTGCTGAGGACAGGGGATTCTACAATGAGCAGTTCTTC. Translating it yields CSARPMFAEDRGFYNEQFF.

Worth noting for this clonotype: Given a much more abundant clone one base away, this may be a read error. The chain recombines TRBV20-1 with TRBJ1-2; 9 bases are a match to TRBD1. Germline CDR1 reads DFQATT; CDR2 reads SNEGSKA (reference sequence). V shed 2 bases and J 9 bases; nucleotides not matched to a gene: 10. The CDR3 consists of 14 residues. The CDR3 nucleotides are TGCAGTGCTAGATCTGGACAGGGGACTTATAGCTACACCTTC. Translating it yields CSARSGQGTYSYTF.

This chain joins TRBV7-9 and TRBJ2-4; a weak D match, TRBD1 (5 bases). CDR1 is SEHNR and CDR2 is FQNEAQ in the germline V gene (reference sequence). The ends were cut back, 1 base at V and 2 bases at J, with 9 bases in the middle. The CDR3 has 15 residues. This CDR3 is CASSLGRGTKNIQYF. CDR3 coding DNA: TGTGCCAGCAGCTTAGGAAGGGGAACCAAAAACATTCAGTACTTC.

In this sample, this clonotype turned up a few times. The chain employs TRBV6-6 and TRBJ2-2; D not resolved. Germline CDR1 is MNHNY and CDR2 is SVGAGI (reference sequence). Trimming shortened V by 7 bases and J by 4 bases, and 4 bases separated the two germline ends. The CDR3 covers 11 residues. Written as DNA, the CDR3 is TGTGCCAGCAAGACCACCGGGGAGCTGTTTTTT. This codes for CASKTTGELFF.

This clonotype was counted a few times. The chain uses TRBV3-1 and TRBJ1-5; D remains unclear. V lost 0 bases to trimming and J lost 2 bases, with 11 bases between them. Germline V CDR1 and CDR2: LGHDT, YNNKEL (reference sequence). There are 16 residues in the CDR3. CDR3 DNA sequence: TGTGCCAGCAGCCAAGACGGAGGGTCTGGCAATCAGCCCCAGCATTTT. It yields the protein CASSQDGGSGNQPQHF.

This clonotype has only a few counts. The rearrangement joins TRBV4-1 to TRBJ1-5; D gene uncertain. This CDR3 contains 13 residues. V was cut by 0 bases and J by 7 bases, with 7 bases left in between. Germline assignment: CDR1 MGHRA and CDR2 YSYEKL. DNA of the CDR3: TGCGCCAGCAGCCAAGAAAGCAGGCAGCCCCAGCATTTT. This sequence encodes CASSQESRQPQHF.

This clonotype was seen at least ten times. The chain has TRBV5-1 and TRBJ2-3, with a weak D call TRBD2 (6 bases). The CDR3 length is 14 residues. Per germline, CDR1 SGHRS and CDR2 YFSETQ. The germline V and J ends were trimmed by 2 bases and 2 bases, with 9 bases remaining between them. CDR3 residues: CASSFLLATDTQYF. The CDR3 bases are TGCGCCAGCAGCTTCCTACTAGCCACAGATACGCAGTATTTT. Combining the CDR3 with reference TRBV5-1 and TRBJ2-3 gives the whole variable domain KAGVTQTPRYLIKTRGQQVTLSCSPISGHRSVSWYQQTPGQGLQFLFEYFSETQRNKGNFPGRFSGRQFSNSRSEMNVSTLELGDSALYLCASSFLLATDTQYFGPGTRLTVL.

The table lists this clonotype with a few counts. The chain uses TRBV5-1 and TRBJ1-5; D is unresolved. Germline CDR1 is SGHRS and CDR2 is YFSETQ. The CDR3 extends over 13 amino acids. Trimming pared 0 bases from V and 8 bases from J, leaving 9 bases between. The CDR3 region is CASSLAEGEPQHF. CDR3 nucleotides: TGCGCCAGCAGCTTGGCCGAAGGTGAGCCCCAGCATTTT.

The V and J genes are TRBV20-1 and TRBJ2-3, with TRBD2 matching 8 bases. V was pared by 0 bases and J by 2 bases, with 4 bases of the junction left unmatched. Germline V CDR1 and CDR2: DFQATT, SNEGSKA (reference sequence). The CDR3 is 15 residues long. The CDR3 region has the DNA TGCAGTGCTAGAGAGGGGACTAGGGTCACAGATACGCAGTATTTT. This gives the protein CSAREGTRVTDTQYF.

This clonotype was detected a few times. The chain links TRBV20-1 to TRBJ2-7; TRBD2 might be the D (6 bases). With 1 base removed from V and 0 bases from J, the gap between germline ends came to 10 bases. This CDR3 has 14 residues. Germline V CDR1 and CDR2: DFQATT, SNEGSKA (reference sequence). DNA for the CDR3: TGCAGTGCTAGAGTGGACGGGAGCTCCTACGAGCAGTACTTC. Translating it yields CSARVDGSSYEQYF.

This clonotype was seen a handful of times. This rearrangement joins TRBV20-1 to TRBJ1-4; D unclear. This CDR3 is built from 13 residues. Germline lookup yields CDR1 DFQATT and CDR2 SNEGSKA (reference sequence). With 3 bases removed from V and 3 bases from J, the gap between germline ends came to 8 bases. Here the CDR3 DNA reads TGCAGTGCTAGGCGGGGTTCTAATGAAAAACTGTTTTTT. This codes for CSARRGSNEKLFF.

As for this clonotype: The junction and the germline gene differ at one end; a read error may be behind it. The gene calls are TRBV7-2 and TRBJ2-1; 8 nucleotides match TRBD2. Germline CDR1 SGHTA, CDR2 FQGNSA. The CDR3 has 14 residues. CDR3 amino acids: CASTVRTSYNERFF. The CDR3 region has the DNA TGTGCCAGCACCGTCAGGACTAGCTACAATGAGCGGTTCTTC.

The rearrangement uses TRBV24-1 and TRBJ1-2, with 12 bases lining up with TRBD1. The J segment lost 8 bases and the V segment lost 4 bases, leaving 4 bases of the junction unmatched. Germline V CDR1 and CDR2: KGHDR, SFDVKD. The CDR3 spans 14 residues. CDR3 coding DNA: TGTGCCACCAGTGAATCCGGGACAGGGGGCGGCTACACCTTC. It specifies CATSESGTGGGYTF.